This TCR beta chain originates from a study of blood T cells in healthy people across ages. Across the study: About one barcoded TCR beta cDNA was captured per two T cells.

Those donating, healthy Caucasian individuals from Russia, were aged about 6 to 100. Sample-barcoded 5' priming and a J-beta primer mix drove a second PCR of roughly 6 to 12 cycles. TCRdb called the 5' RACE reads again in MiXCR, with one record for every CDR3 protein. The top ten clones hold 8.7% of a sample with 500,000 to 550,000 distinct CDR3 sequences, 20% to 30% of them seen once. Regarding the study as a whole: It was not possible, with unsorted PBMCs, to conclusively compare naive and antigen-experienced cells.

A few counts support this clonotype. Its cognate antigen is unknown. The CDR3 loop spans 14 amino acids. Germline CDR1 SNHLY, CDR2 FYNNEI. The V end lost 3 bases, the J end lost 9 bases, and 17 bases lay between the germline ends. These records were also assigned to another study, of T cells of mothers and their children. In that study: Detection of persistent microchimeric T cell clones did not occur.

The TCR originated in a boy aged 5-17 years in good health. The sample comprised blood. The V call is TRBV2, the J call TRBJ1-1, with a possible D match to TRBD1 (6 bases). CDR3 protein: CASSDGQLTRQAFF. CDR3 DNA: TGTGCCAGCAGTGACGGACAGTTAACAAGGCAAGCTTTCTTT.